Presented here are 30 T cell receptor beta chains from one specimen sequenced in a study of T and B cells in COVID-19 patients. Each TRB amplification used about 250-550 ng of genomic DNA from blood. Multiplex PCR with BIOMED2 TRB-A/B primer pools amplified TRB rearrangements. TCRdb re-analysed the multiplex PCR reads in MiXCR, keeping a single row per CDR3 protein. In the table there are some 4,100 distinct CDR3 sequences, about 25% of which are singletons. Sequenced sample: blood. These receptors all stem from a human donor with active COVID-19. The donor label of this sample is uncertain.

This clonotype is labeled as medium-sized. V and J are TRBV29-1 and TRBJ1-5; D call uncertain. CDR1 and CDR2 (germline): SQVTM, ANQGSEA. V was pared by 0 bases and J by 4 bases, with 4 bases between. The CDR3 covers 12 residues. CDR3 region: CSVEELNQPQHF. CDR3 in DNA: TGCAGCGTTGAAGAGCTGAATCAGCCCCAGCATTTT.

The chain carries TRBV19 and TRBJ2-5; a weak D match, TRBD1 (6 bases). The CDR3 covers 13 residues. V gave up 5 bases and J gave up 2 bases, with 9 bases separating them. CDR1 is LNHDA and CDR2 is SQIVND in the germline V gene (reference sequence). CDR3 sequence reads: CASSGTGQETQYF. DNA for the CDR3: TGTGCCAGTAGTGGAACAGGGCAAGAGACCCAGTACTTC. The full variable domain, rest sourced from reference TRBV19 and TRBJ2-5, is DGGITQSPKYLFRKEGQNVTLSCEQNLNHDAMYWYRQDPGQGLRLIYYSQIVNDFQKGDIAEGYSVSREKKESFPLTVTSAQKNPTAFYLCASSGTGQETQYFGPGTRLLVL.

V is TRBV12-5 and J is TRBJ1-5; D ambiguous. Trimming stripped 5 bases from V and 8 bases from J, with 13 bases between. The CDR3 consists of 13 residues. Germline V gene data show CDR1 as LGHNT and CDR2 as FRNRAP. The DNA of the CDR3 is TGTGCTAGTGGTCGGACGGTCGCTGAGCCCCAGCATTTT. Its translation: CASGRTVAEPQHF.

By share, this clonotype counts as medium-sized. The rearrangement uses TRBV12-3 or TRBV12-4 and TRBJ2-2, with 9 bases lining up with TRBD1. The CDR3 is 16 amino acids. V trimming: 5 bases; J trimming: 4 bases; junction bases outside the gene matches: 8. The CDR3 sequence is CASSQRTGAGTGELFF. In DNA form, the CDR3 reads TGTGCCAGCAGTCAACGGACAGGGGCTGGCACCGGGGAGCTGTTTTTT.

This clonotype is classed as medium-sized (0.01 to 0.1%). The genes are TRBV19 and TRBJ1-2; D might be TRBD1 (6 bases). CDR1 is LNHDA and CDR2 is SQIVND in the germline V gene (reference sequence). Trimming removed 5 bases from V and 6 bases from J, with 10 bases in between. CDR3 size: 12 residues. In nucleotides, the CDR3 is TGTGCCAGTAGTGTCGACAGGAATGGCTACACCTTC. This encodes CASSVDRNGYTF.

This clonotype has a single count. One base away lies a much larger clone, so this may be a sequencing read error. The chain couples TRBV6-5 to TRBJ2-7; D not certain. CDR1 is MNHEY and CDR2 is SVGAGI in the germline V gene. There are 15 residues in the CDR3. The V end was cut by 0 bases, the J end by 1 base, with 10 bases between. Here the CDR3 reads CASSYSNLGSYEQYF. In nucleotides, the CDR3 is TGTGCCAGCAGTTACTCGAACCTTGGTTCCTACGAGCAGTACTTC.

Points on this clonotype: This may be a read error, as it is one base from a much larger clone. The J gene is TRBJ1-2, the V gene TRBV18, with TRBD1 identical over 8 bases. The CDR3 runs 14 residues. Germline CDR1 and CDR2: KGHSH and LQKENI. The CDR3 is CASPPAGQGPGYTF. CDR3 nucleotides: TGTGCCAGCCCACCTGCCGGACAGGGACCTGGCTACACCTTC.

Comment on this clonotype: A much larger clonotype is one base distant, so this may be a read error. This chain uses TRBV5-6 with TRBJ2-1; weak D call: TRBD2 (6 bases). V dropped 2 bases and J dropped 10 bases, with 13 bases sitting between them. Germline V gene sequence: CDR1 SGHDT, CDR2 YYEEEE. This CDR3 region has 13 residues. Written as DNA, the CDR3 is TGTGCCAGCAGCTTTGGGGGGATAAGGGAGCAGTTCTTC. This codes for CASSFGGIREQFF.

The sample holds a few counts of this clonotype. This chain joins TRBV6-5 and TRBJ1-2; no reliable D call. The V and J ends lost 5 bases and 7 bases respectively, with 20 bases between them. CDR3 length: 15 amino acids. Germline CDR1 reads MNHEY; CDR2 reads SVGAGI. DNA of the CDR3: TGTGCCAGCAGTGTGGTACAGTCCCTAGGAGGTGGCTACACCTTC. Protein product: CASSVVQSLGGGYTF.

Judged by abundance, this clonotype is medium-sized. CDR3 region: CASSLVGYEQYF. The CDR3 nucleotides are TGTGCCAGCAGCTTGGTTGGCTACGAGCAGTACTTC. This sequence joins TRBV5-6 and TRBJ2-7; no firm D call. This CDR3 spans 12 amino acids. V was clipped by 0 bases and J by 3 bases, with 4 bases between them. Germline CDR1 SGHDT, CDR2 YYEEEE.

The J gene is TRBJ1-4, the V gene TRBV6-5; 7 nucleotides agree with TRBD1. CDR3 length: 14 residues. Germline V gene lookup returns CDR1 MNHEY and CDR2 SVGAGI. J gave up 8 bases and V 6 bases, and 9 bases lay outside the gene matches. The CDR3 coding sequence is TGTGCCAGCAGCTCCGACAGGGTCGGCGAAAAACTGTTTTTT. Protein: CASSSDRVGEKLFF.

The chain joins TRBV21-1 to TRBJ2-7; the D call of TRBD1 is as the table states it, not checked on the DNA. TRBV21-1 is tagged as a pseudogene. The length of the CDR3 is 14 residues. CDR3 residues: CSTSRDANSYEQYF. CDR3 sequence (DNA): TGTTCCACCTCCCGGGACGCCAACTCCTACGAGCAGTACTTC.

This clonotype was observed a few times. The chain carries TRBV20-1 and TRBJ1-4; TRBD1 aligns across 9 bases. CDR1 and CDR2 from the germline V gene are DFQATT and SNEGSKA (reference sequence). This CDR3 is 13 amino acids long. Trimming removed 5 bases from V and 10 bases from J; junction bases left unmatched: 8. The CDR3 here is CSAGTGRVGKLFF. The CDR3 DNA reads TGCAGTGCTGGGACAGGGAGGGTCGGAAAACTGTTTTTT.

This clonotype came up a few times. The J gene is TRBJ2-1, the V gene TRBV10-2; D gene ambiguous. The CDR3 loop spans 10 amino acids. Trimming stripped 10 bases from V and 0 bases from J, with 1 base between. Germline values: CDR1 WSHSY, CDR2 SAAADI. The CDR3 here is CATSYNEQFF. CDR3 coding DNA: TGCGCCACCTCCTACAATGAGCAGTTCTTC.

The V and J genes are TRBV2 and TRBJ2-1; 10 positions match TRBD2. V shed 4 bases, J shed 8 bases, and the junction held 20 bases outside the gene matches. The CDR3 is made up of 19 amino acids. Germline CDR1 and CDR2: SNHLY and FYNNEI. CDR3 amino acids: CASSVRSSGGFLPWDEQFF. As DNA, the CDR3 is TGTGCCAGCAGTGTGAGGAGTAGCGGGGGGTTCTTGCCTTGGGATGAGCAGTTCTTC.

The rearrangement joins TRBV6-2 or TRBV6-3 to TRBJ1-5; a possible D gene is TRBD1 (5 bases). Trimming pared 2 bases from V and 3 bases from J, leaving 23 bases between. The germline gives CDR1 MNHEY, CDR2 SVGEGT. CDR3 length equals 19 residues. CDR3 bases: TGTGCCAGCAGTTACCCCTCGACAGTCTCGAACCCCAACAATCAGCCCCAGCATTTT. Encoded protein: CASSYPSTVSNPNNQPQHF.

This clonotype rates as medium-sized (0.01 to 0.1%). J is TRBJ2-7 and V is TRBV5-6; possibly TRBD2 for D (6 bases). From germline, CDR1 is SGHDT and CDR2 YYEEEE. V lost 0 bases, J lost 7 bases, and 17 bases lay in between. The CDR3 sequence is 15 residues long. CDR3 sequence (DNA): TGTGCCAGCAGCTTGGGGGCGGGGTATAGCTGGGAGCAGTACTTC. Residues: CASSLGAGYSWEQYF.

The chain links TRBV2 to TRBJ1-2, with D maybe TRBD1 (6 bases). Germline CDR1 and CDR2: SNHLY and FYNNEI. The CDR3 runs to 12 residues. V lost 2 bases to trimming and J lost 6 bases, with 7 bases between them. The CDR3 DNA is TGTGCCAGCAGTGAAAGGGGGAATGGCTACACCTTC. Protein sequence: CASSERGNGYTF. Full variable domain (missing parts from reference TRBV2 and TRBJ1-2): EPEVTQTPSHQVTQMGQEVILRCVPISNHLYFYWYRQILGQKVEFLVSFYNNEISEKSEIFDDQFSVERPDGSNFTLKIRSTKLEDSAMYFCASSERGNGYTFGSGTRLTVV.

The J gene is TRBJ2-2, the V gene TRBV19; 7 nucleotides line up with TRBD1. Germline CDR1 LNHDA, CDR2 SQIVND (reference sequence). The CDR3 extends over 16 amino acids. Trimming took 4 bases from V and 0 from J; bases not matched to a gene: 5. For the CDR3, the DNA is TGTGCCAGTAGTACTCCCGGGACAGCGAACACCGGGGAGCTGTTTTTT. Residues: CASSTPGTANTGELFF.

V is TRBV12-3 or TRBV12-4 and J is TRBJ2-1; 11 positions match TRBD2. This CDR3 contains 16 residues. Trimming at V came to 4 bases and at J to 6 bases, leaving 8 bases not matched to a gene. The CDR3 DNA sequence: TGTGCCAGCAGTTATAGCGGGGGGGCCGTACCCAATGAGCAGTTCTTC. This encodes CASSYSGGAVPNEQFF.

On this clonotype: Without the conserved terminal phenylalanine or tryptophan, this CDR3 likely stems from a read error. The DNA is omitted, as the CDR3 cannot be located on it reliably, and the CDR3 follows TCRdb's listing. CDR3 sequence: CASSLPGGAPRKI. This rearrangement joins TRBV7-6 to TRBJ1-1; whether TRBD1, the table's D call, matches the DNA was not checked. Germline CDR1 reads SGHVS; CDR2 reads FNYEAQ. The CDR3 sequence runs 13 residues, both termini included.

By share of the sample, this clonotype is medium-sized. This chain links TRBV4-2 with TRBJ1-6; D possibly corresponds to TRBD1 (6 bases). Per the germline V gene, CDR1 is LGHNA and CDR2 is YNFKEQ. V lost 4 bases, J lost 0 bases, and 10 bases lay in between. This CDR3 has 16 amino acids. The CDR3 loop reads CASSPWDNSYNSPLHF. The CDR3 bases are TGTGCCAGCAGCCCCTGGGACAACTCCTATAATTCACCCCTCCACTTT.

Relative to its sample, this clonotype is medium-sized. The chain couples TRBV5-5 to TRBJ2-2; D is possibly TRBD1 (5 bases). V lost 0 bases and J 6 bases, leaving 12 bases between the germline ends. Germline CDR1 and CDR2: SGHKS and YYEKEE (reference sequence). This CDR3 has 15 amino acids. The CDR3 is CASSLGQSFPGELFF. CDR3 coding DNA: TGTGCCAGCAGCTTGGGACAGTCTTTCCCCGGGGAGCTGTTTTTT. The full variable domain, rest sourced from reference TRBV5-5 and TRBJ2-2, is DAGVTQSPTHLIKTRGQQVTLRCSPISGHKSVSWYQQVLGQGPQFIFQYYEKEERGRGNFPDRFSARQFPNYSSELNVNALLLGDSALYLCASSLGQSFPGELFFGEGSRLTVL.

The chain recombines TRBV7-6 with TRBJ2-5; D is possibly TRBD2 (5 bases). The CDR3 has 13 residues. Trimming removed 5 bases from V and 5 bases from J, with 12 bases in between. Per germline, CDR1 SGHVS and CDR2 FNYEAQ. CDR3: CASSPLVRETQYF. CDR3 bases: TGTGCCAGCAGCCCACTAGTTCGGGAGACCCAGTACTTC. Using reference TRBV7-6 and TRBJ2-5 for the parts outside the CDR3, the full variable domain is GAGVSQSPRYKVTKRGQDVALRCDPISGHVSLYWYRQALGQGPEFLTYFNYEAQQDKSGLPNDRFSAERPEGSISTLTIQRTEQRDSAMYRCASSPLVRETQYFGPGTRLLVL.

Sample share makes this clonotype medium-sized. V gene TRBV6-1 combines with J gene TRBJ2-2, with 7 bases aligning to TRBD2. V lost 5 bases, J lost 4 bases, and 7 bases stayed unmatched. CDR1 is MNHNS, CDR2 SASEGT, per germline. The CDR3 totals 15 residues. DNA of the CDR3: TGTGCCAGCAGTACAGCGGGGACCGGCACCGGGGAGCTGTTTTTT. It specifies CASSTAGTGTGELFF.

The chain is built from TRBV10-1 and TRBJ2-7; possible D gene TRBD1, 5 bases. The V end was cut by 3 bases, the J end by 2 bases, with 11 bases between. Germline loops: CDR1 WNHNN, CDR2 SYGVQD (reference sequence). The length of the CDR3 is 14 residues. CDR3 residues: CASSEFDSTYEQYF. CDR3 sequence (DNA): TGCGCCAGCAGTGAATTCGACAGTACCTACGAGCAGTACTTC.

The chain links TRBV7-2 to TRBJ1-1; no clear D. CDR1 and CDR2 (germline): SGHTA, FQGNSA. Trimming stripped 5 bases from V and 5 bases from J, with 15 bases between. The CDR3 loop spans 14 amino acids. The CDR3, as DNA: TGTGCCAGCAGCGCCCAAGCGTTTCGGACTGAAGCTTTCTTT. It translates to CASSAQAFRTEAFF.

This clonotype was detected many times. The gene calls are TRBV5-6 and TRBJ1-4; D might be TRBD1 (6 bases). Trimming took off 1 base at V and 0 bases at J, with 10 bases between the two ends. This CDR3 has 16 amino acids. Germline V gene data show CDR1 as SGHDT and CDR2 as YYEEEE. The chain's CDR3 is CASSLLGASTNEKLFF. The CDR3 DNA follows: TGTGCCAGCAGCTTGTTGGGGGCTTCAACTAATGAAAAACTGTTTTTT.

This clonotype is categorized as medium-sized. J is TRBJ2-2 and V is TRBV18; D gene ambiguous. Germline V gene data show CDR1 as KGHSH and CDR2 as LQKENI. The CDR3 totals 15 residues. V lost 0 bases, J lost 0 bases, and 5 bases lay in between. For the CDR3, the DNA is TGTGCCAGCTCACCACCGGCAGCGAACACCGGGGAGCTGTTTTTT. Protein: CASSPPAANTGELFF.

CDR3 residues: CASSGTGGKFGYTF. DNA for the CDR3: TGTGCCAGTAGTGGAACAGGGGGCAAGTTTGGCTACACCTTC. The chain couples TRBV19 to TRBJ1-2, with 9 nucleotides matching TRBD1. V trimming: 5 bases; J trimming: 7 bases; junction bases outside the gene matches: 8. CDR1 is LNHDA, CDR2 SQIVND, per germline (reference sequence). The CDR3 is made up of 14 amino acids.